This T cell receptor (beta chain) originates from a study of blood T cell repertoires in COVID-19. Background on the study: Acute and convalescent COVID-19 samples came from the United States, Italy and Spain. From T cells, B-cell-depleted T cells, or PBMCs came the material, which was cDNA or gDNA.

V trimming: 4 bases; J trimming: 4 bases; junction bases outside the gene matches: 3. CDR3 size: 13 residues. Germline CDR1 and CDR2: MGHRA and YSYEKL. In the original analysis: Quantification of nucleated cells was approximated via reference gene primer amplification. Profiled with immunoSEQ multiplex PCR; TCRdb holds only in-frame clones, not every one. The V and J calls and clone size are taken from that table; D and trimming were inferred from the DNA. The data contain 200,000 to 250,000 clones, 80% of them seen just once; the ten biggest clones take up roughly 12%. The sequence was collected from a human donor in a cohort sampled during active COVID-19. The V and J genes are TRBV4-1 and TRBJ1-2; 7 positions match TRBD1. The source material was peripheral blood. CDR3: CASSRDRAYGYTF. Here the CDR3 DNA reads TGCGCCAGCAGCCGAGACAGGGCCTATGGCTACACCTTC.